The 27 T cell receptor beta chains given below trace back to one sample, sequenced in a study of CD8 T cells in Susac syndrome. The authors reverse transcribed roughly 0.5 to 1 ug RNA with random hexamers. TCRdb independently ran MiXCR on the immunoSEQ multiplex PCR reads; one entry per CDR3 protein. The sample carries around 200,000 distinct CDR3 sequences, roughly 94% recorded once. Sequenced sample: CD8+ T cells from PBMCs. The receptors come from a human donor with Susac syndrome.

The chain combines TRBV7-8 with TRBJ1-5; D not certain. Germline assignment: CDR1 SGHVS and CDR2 FQNEAQ. V lost 1 base and J 5 bases, leaving 9 bases between the germline ends. This CDR3 is 14 amino acids long. This chain's CDR3 is CASSLDLPDQPQHF. CDR3 in DNA: TGTGCCAGCAGCTTAGATCTACCAGATCAGCCCCAGCATTTT.

CDR3 DNA sequence: TGTGCCAGCATTACGGGACTAGCGGGCTCCGATACGCAGTATTTT. Its protein product is CASITGLAGSDTQYF. The chain links TRBV12-3 or TRBV12-4 to TRBJ2-3, with 12 bases lining up with TRBD2. V gave up 7 bases and J gave up 6 bases; unmatched junction bases: 8. The CDR3 has 15 residues.

The chain joins TRBV12-3 or TRBV12-4 to TRBJ2-3, with D possibly matching TRBD2 (6 bases). Trimming took off 7 bases at V and 0 bases at J, with 17 bases between the two ends. The CDR3 is 16 amino acids. The CDR3 loop reads CASTSPADYSTDTQYF. Written as DNA, the CDR3 is TGTGCCAGCACCTCTCCAGCGGACTATAGCACAGATACGCAGTATTTT.

The CDR3, as DNA: TGTGCCAGCAGCCAAGAGGGGACGACTTCCTACGAGCAGTACTTC. It translates to CASSQEGTTSYEQYF. The chain has TRBV4-2 and TRBJ2-7; D may match TRBD1 or TRBD2 (5 bases each). The V end lost 0 bases, the J end lost 1 base, and 10 bases lay between the germline ends. This CDR3 is 15 amino acids long. CDR1 is LGHNA and CDR2 is YNFKEQ in the germline V gene.

The chain joins TRBV12-3 or TRBV12-4 to TRBJ1-1, with 9 bases matching TRBD1. J was trimmed by 5 bases and V by 4 bases; bases with no gene match: 5. The CDR3 length is 14 residues. This CDR3 is CASSWGQGWTEAFF. The CDR3 DNA sequence: TGTGCCAGCAGTTGGGGACAGGGTTGGACTGAAGCTTTCTTT.

The chain combines TRBV15 with TRBJ2-7; a weak D match, TRBD2 (5 bases). Germline V gene data show CDR1 as LNHNV and CDR2 as YYDKDF (reference sequence). The CDR3 covers 16 residues. The ends were cut back, 1 base at V and 3 bases at J, with 16 bases in the middle. The CDR3 loop is CATSRVLGLGLYEQYF. CDR3 nucleotides: TGTGCCACCAGCAGAGTGTTAGGGTTAGGACTCTACGAGCAGTACTTC.

This chain connects TRBV20-1 to TRBJ2-7; 9 bases line up with TRBD2. The CDR3 length is 15 residues. Germline CDR1 DFQATT, CDR2 SNEGSKA (reference sequence). The V segment lost 2 bases and the J segment 5 bases; nucleotides outside the gene matches: 10. The DNA of the CDR3 is TGCAGTGCTAGAAACCTAGCGGGACTGAATCACGAGCAGTACTTC. It translates to CSARNLAGLNHEQYF.

This chain uses TRBV27 with TRBJ2-5; D unclear. Germline V CDR1 and CDR2: MNHEY, SMNVEV (reference sequence). This CDR3 is 14 amino acids long. The ends were cut back, 0 bases at V and 2 bases at J, with 7 bases in the middle. The CDR3: CASSLSPEQETQYF. The CDR3 bases are TGTGCCAGCAGTTTATCGCCGGAACAAGAGACCCAGTACTTC.

The chain has TRBV24-1 and TRBJ2-1; no clear D. This CDR3 comprises 11 residues. V lost 7 bases to trimming and J lost 6 bases, with 6 bases between them. Germline CDR1 KGHDR, CDR2 SFDVKD. The chain's CDR3 is CATRHINEQFF. For the CDR3, the DNA is TGTGCCACCAGACACATCAATGAGCAGTTCTTC.

Points on this clonotype: An end of the junction differs from the germline gene, which may be a read error. The DNA for the CDR3 is TGTGCTAGCAGCTTAGGACAGGGGCACAATGAGCAGTTCTTC. It yields the protein CASSLGQGHNEQFF. This chain connects TRBV7-7 to TRBJ2-1; 9 bases map to TRBD1. The CDR3 contains 14 residues. The V gene's germline CDR1 is SSHAT and CDR2 FNYEAQ (reference sequence). Full variable domain (outside the CDR3, taken from reference TRBV7-7 and TRBJ2-1): GAGVSQSPRYKVTKRGQDVTLRCDPISSHATLYWYQQALGQGPEFLTYFNYEAQPDKSGLPSDRFSAERPEGSISTLTIQRTEQRDSAMYRCASSLGQGHNEQFFGPGTRLTVL.

The rearrangement links TRBV9 to TRBJ2-3; possibly TRBD2 for D (5 bases). This CDR3 has 16 amino acids. Germline CDR1 reads SGDLS; CDR2 reads YYNGEE. Trimming removed 0 bases at V and 4 bases at J, with 15 bases between. The CDR3 is CASSVEGSAVSDTQYF. The CDR3 bases are TGTGCCAGCAGCGTAGAGGGTAGCGCGGTCTCAGATACGCAGTATTTT.

This rearrangement joins TRBV9 to TRBJ2-2; TRBD2 matches 7 bases. The CDR3 runs to 15 residues. The V gene's germline CDR1 is SGDLS and CDR2 YYNGEE. Trimming took 3 bases from V and 2 from J; bases not matched to a gene: 4. CDR3 nucleotide sequence: TGTGCCAGCAGCGACCGGACTAGTAACACCGGGGAGCTGTTTTTT. This sequence encodes CASSDRTSNTGELFF.

The chain couples TRBV11-2 to TRBJ2-1; 8 bases are a match to TRBD1. The J segment lost 0 bases and the V segment lost 5 bases, leaving 12 bases of the junction unmatched. Germline CDR1 reads SGHAT; CDR2 reads FQNNGV. The length of the CDR3 is 18 residues. In DNA, the CDR3 is TGTGCCAGCAGCGGTGATGGACAGGGCCCGAGCTCCTACAATGAGCAGTTCTTC. Translating it yields CASSGDGQGPSSYNEQFF.

This clonotype was observed a few times. J is TRBJ2-6 and V is TRBV5-1; a weak D match, TRBD2 (6 bases). The V gene lost 10 bases and the J gene lost 0 bases, with 11 bases spanning the gap. From germline, CDR1 is SGHRS and CDR2 YFSETQ. The CDR3 runs to 14 residues. The CDR3 region is CAEEGHSGANVLTF. In DNA, the CDR3 is TGCGCCGAGGAGGGCCACTCTGGGGCCAACGTCCTGACTTTC.

This chain connects TRBV7-9 to TRBJ2-6; TRBD1 aligns across 8 bases. This CDR3 comprises 17 residues. V shed 8 bases, J shed 0 bases, and the junction held 9 bases outside the gene matches. Germline lookup yields CDR1 SEHNR and CDR2 FQNEAQ (reference sequence). The CDR3 DNA reads TGTGCCAGCGTTCCGGGACAGGAATTCTCTGGGGCCAACGTCCTGACTTTC. The encoded protein is CASVPGQEFSGANVLTF.

The V gene is TRBV19, the J gene TRBJ1-1; weak D call: TRBD1 (5 bases). Germline V gene data show CDR1 as LNHDA and CDR2 as SQIVND (reference sequence). The length of the CDR3 is 15 residues. V lost 7 bases and J lost 1, with 16 bases in between. The CDR3 bases are TGTGCCAGTACCCCCGAGGGGAGTACGAACACTGAAGCTTTCTTT. This sequence encodes CASTPEGSTNTEAFF.

This clonotype showed up just once. The chain links TRBV20-1 to TRBJ1-4; D gene unclear. The V end lost 6 bases, the J end lost 1 base, and 21 bases lay between the germline ends. The CDR3 has 17 amino acids. CDR1 is DFQATT and CDR2 is SNEGSKA in the germline V gene (reference sequence). The CDR3: CSARPRGRGRTNEKLFF. The CDR3 coding sequence is TGCAGTGCAAGACCACGAGGACGCGGTCGAACTAATGAAAAACTGTTTTTT.

The rearrangement joins TRBV6-6 to TRBJ1-6; D not resolved. V was shortened by 4 bases and J by 8 bases, with 15 bases between the two germline ends. Germline loops: CDR1 MNHNY, CDR2 SVGAGI (reference sequence). The CDR3 is 15 amino acids. The CDR3 DNA reads as TGTGCCAGCAGTTCTGTTCCGTACCTGGATTCACCCCTCCACTTT. It yields the protein CASSSVPYLDSPLHF.

The chain joins TRBV5-6 to TRBJ2-1, with TRBD2 matching over 11 bases. The CDR3 covers 15 residues. Trimming took 6 bases from V and 7 from J; bases not matched to a gene: 9. Germline V gene lookup returns CDR1 SGHDT and CDR2 YYEEEE. The CDR3 region is CASKVLAGERNEQFF. The DNA of the CDR3 is TGTGCCAGCAAGGTACTAGCGGGAGAGAGAAATGAGCAGTTCTTC. Looking up the rest from reference TRBV5-6 and TRBJ2-1 gives the full variable domain: DAGVTQSPTHLIKTRGQQVTLRCSPKSGHDTVSWYQQALGQGPQFIFQYYEEEERQRGNFPDRFSGHQFPNYSSELNVNALLLGDSALYLCASKVLAGERNEQFFGPGTRLTVL.

The chain joins TRBV29-1 to TRBJ2-1; D might be TRBD1 (5 bases). The germline V gene encodes CDR1 SQVTM and CDR2 ANQGSEA. CDR3 length: 13 residues. The V end was cut by 3 bases, the J end by 4 bases, with 10 bases between. The CDR3 DNA follows: TGCAGCGTTGAGAACCAGGGATACAATGAGCAGTTCTTC. This gives the protein CSVENQGYNEQFF.

This sequence joins TRBV7-9 and TRBJ2-2; a possible D gene is TRBD1 (5 bases). Germline V lookup: CDR1 SEHNR, CDR2 FQNEAQ (reference sequence). Trimming took off 4 bases at V and 7 bases at J, with 16 bases between the two ends. The CDR3 extends over 15 amino acids. In DNA, the CDR3 is TGTGCCAGCAGCTCCCCAGGGATAAGGCACGGGGAGCTGTTTTTT. This codes for CASSSPGIRHGELFF.

The J gene is TRBJ1-2, the V gene TRBV7-8, with 11 bases that match TRBD1. The CDR3 sequence is 16 residues long. CDR1 and CDR2 from the germline V gene are SGHVS and FQNEAQ. J was trimmed by 8 bases and V by 5 bases; bases with no gene match: 13. CDR3 DNA: TGTGCCAGCAGCGGAAGCCGGACAGGGGGCGCACGGGGCTACACCTTC. Its translation: CASSGSRTGGARGYTF.

The V gene is TRBV29-1, the J gene TRBJ2-5; no definite D call. The V gene's germline CDR1 is SQVTM and CDR2 ANQGSEA. Trimming pared 1 base from V and 2 bases from J, leaving 8 bases between. This CDR3 is 13 amino acids long. CDR3 DNA sequence: TGCAGCGTTGAAGTCCGATTACAAGAGACCCAGTACTTC. Translated, it gives CSVEVRLQETQYF. Variable domain in full (rest from reference TRBV29-1 and TRBJ2-5): SAVISQKPSRDICQRGTSLTIQCQVDSQVTMMFWYRQQPGQSLTLIATANQGSEATYESGFVIDKFPISRPNLTFSTLTVSNMSPEDSSIYLCSVEVRLQETQYFGPGTRLLVL.

The V and J genes are TRBV29-1 and TRBJ2-5; D is unresolved. V gave up 5 bases and J gave up 5 bases, with 15 bases separating them. The CDR3 contains 13 residues. Germline CDR1 and CDR2: SQVTM and ANQGSEA. The CDR3 DNA sequence: TGCAGCGTTTTCTACGCCGATATGGAGACCCAGTACTTC. It yields the protein CSVFYADMETQYF.

In this sample, this clonotype turned up once. This chain's CDR3 is CASSVSPSSYNEQFF. The CDR3 DNA reads as TGTGCCAGCAGCGTATCACCCAGCTCCTACAATGAGCAGTTCTTC. The chain has TRBV9 and TRBJ2-1; D unclear. The CDR3 spans 15 residues. The germline V and J ends were trimmed by 1 base and 0 bases, with 8 bases remaining between them. Looked up from germline, CDR1 is SGDLS and CDR2 is YYNGEE.

This clonotype was seen just once. This chain connects TRBV29-1 to TRBJ1-2; tentative D call: TRBD1 (5 bases). The CDR3 covers 13 residues. V was shortened by 3 bases and J by 2 bases, with 10 bases between the two germline ends. Germline V CDR1 and CDR2: SQVTM, ANQGSEA. The CDR3 DNA follows: TGCAGCGTTGATGTTAGGGACAACTATGGCTACACCTTC. Protein product: CSVDVRDNYGYTF.

The chain uses TRBV29-1 and TRBJ2-2, with unresolved D. The V gene's germline CDR1 is SQVTM and CDR2 ANQGSEA. V lost 3 bases to trimming and J lost 1 base, with 9 bases between them. The CDR3 has 14 residues. CDR3 bases: TGCAGCGTTGACTCACCGGAGAACACCGGGGAGCTGTTTTTT. It yields the protein CSVDSPENTGELFF.